The clone carrying this T cell receptor beta chain was recorded a few times. Primers included in the PCR were 60 Vbeta and 13 Jbeta primers. Profiling relied on immunoSEQ multiplex PCR, and the TCRdb table lists in-frame clones only, not all of them. In the table there are about 140,000 clones, 80% to 85% of which are singletons. This sample is part of a study of cytomegalovirus exposure and HLA in healthy donors. The CDR3 is 17 amino acids. V was trimmed by 2 bases and J by 0 bases, leaving 13 bases between them. Germline assignment: CDR1 MGHRA and CDR2 YSYEKL. This TCR was sampled from a male donor in good health and CMV-seropositive. The sequenced material came from PBMCs. The chain combines TRBV4-1 with TRBJ2-2; D unclear. The CDR3 loop reads CASSQTRELTNTGELFF. The CDR3 DNA reads as TGCGCCAGCAGCCAAACGCGAGAGCTTACGAACACCGGGGAGCTGTTTTTT.